This T cell receptor beta chain was observed in a study of blood T cell repertoires in COVID-19. Seattle enrolled patients during active infection and tracked them longitudinally. Authors' methods: Reference gene primer amplification yielded estimated nucleated cell counts. Data came from immunoSEQ multiplex PCR; TCRdb stores just in-frame clones and leaves some out. For V, J and clone size, that table is used; D and trimming come from the DNA. Found here are 150,000 or so clones, 75% to 90% of them singletons; the top ten hold around an eighth. The specimen sequenced was peripheral blood. This TCR was recovered from a man aged 18 to 35 with COVID-19, enrolled during active disease.

Here the CDR3 DNA reads TGTGCCAGCAGCCATTTAACAGGGAACTATGGCTACACCTTC. It specifies CASSHLTGNYGYTF. V gene TRBV3-1 (or the pseudogene TRBV3-2) combines with J gene TRBJ1-2; perhaps TRBD1 as D (6 bases). Germline V gene sequence: CDR1 LGHDT, CDR2 YNNKEL (reference sequence). V lost 3 bases to trimming and J lost 2 bases, with 10 bases between them. CDR3 length equals 14 residues.